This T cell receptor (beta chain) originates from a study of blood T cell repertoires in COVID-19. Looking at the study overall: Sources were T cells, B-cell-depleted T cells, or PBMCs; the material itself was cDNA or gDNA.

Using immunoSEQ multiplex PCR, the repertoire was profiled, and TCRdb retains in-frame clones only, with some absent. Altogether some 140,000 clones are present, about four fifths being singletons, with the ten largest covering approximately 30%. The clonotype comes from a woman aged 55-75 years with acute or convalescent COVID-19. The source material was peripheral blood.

CDR3 region: CASSERDRATGELFF. CDR3 in DNA: TGTGCCAGCAGCGAGAGGGACAGGGCCACCGGGGAGCTGTTTTTT. The chain employs TRBV5-6 and TRBJ2-2; 9 nucleotides align to TRBD1. This CDR3 comprises 15 residues. The trim removed 4 bases at V and 4 bases at J, leaving 5 bases unmatched. Germline CDR1 and CDR2: SGHDT and YYEEEE.